The 26 T cell receptor beta chains reported below all come from one sample, sequenced in a study of identical twins. From the 5' RACE reads, TCRdb called clonotypes with MiXCR, one entry per CDR3 protein. The table records 1.5 million to 2 million distinct CDR3 sequences, under 35% of them present only once. The sequenced material came from cord blood. These receptors all stem from a newborn girl in good health.

This clonotype was observed a handful of times. The chain links TRBV20-1 to TRBJ2-4; TRBD2 matches 7 bases. Trimming took 0 bases from V and 1 from J; bases not matched to a gene: 6. The CDR3 has 16 amino acids. The germline gives CDR1 DFQATT, CDR2 SNEGSKA (reference sequence). In DNA form, the CDR3 reads TGCAGTGCTAGAGATATTCCGCGGGGGGCCAAAAACATTCAGTACTTC. Protein: CSARDIPRGAKNIQYF.

This clonotype has just a few counts. The chain couples TRBV5-1 to TRBJ2-7; D is uncertain. The J call may be mistaken, given a closer DNA end match to TRBJ2-5. This CDR3 has 15 amino acids. Germline V gene lookup returns CDR1 SGHRS and CDR2 YFSETQ. In DNA form, the CDR3 reads TGCGCCAGCAGCTTGGCGCTAGTCATAGGGGAGACCCAGTACTTC. It codes for CASSLALVIGETQYF.

This clonotype was seen ten or more times. The chain has TRBV11-2 and TRBJ2-1; D uncertain. Per the germline V gene, CDR1 is SGHAT and CDR2 is FQNNGV. The V end lost 1 base, the J end lost 7 bases, and 14 bases lay between the germline ends. This CDR3 contains 15 residues. In nucleotides, the CDR3 is TGTGCCAGCAGCTTAGGGTGGGGTATGAGGAATGAGCAGTTCTTC. Translation gives CASSLGWGMRNEQFF.

The chain links TRBV4-2 to TRBJ1-2; the D is unclear. Deletions cut 0 bases from V and 6 bases from J, with 14 bases between. The CDR3 loop spans 15 amino acids. Germline lookup yields CDR1 LGHNA and CDR2 YNFKEQ. The CDR3 here is CASSQEAFRGNGYTF. As DNA, the CDR3 is TGTGCCAGCAGCCAAGAAGCGTTCCGGGGTAATGGCTACACCTTC.

The rearrangement joins TRBV6-2 or TRBV6-3 to TRBJ1-2; maybe TRBD1 (6 bases). From germline, CDR1 is MNHEY and CDR2 SVGEGT. The CDR3 is 13 amino acids. V lost 5 bases to trimming and J lost 8 bases, with 15 bases between them. CDR3 region: CASSTGARRGYTF. The CDR3, as DNA: TGTGCCAGCAGTACGGGGGCCCGCCGGGGCTACACCTTC.

In this sample, this clonotype turned up a few times. The chain has TRBV27 and TRBJ1-6, with 7 positions matching TRBD1. Per the germline V gene, CDR1 is MNHEY and CDR2 is SMNVEV (reference sequence). V was pared by 5 bases and J by 7 bases, with 8 bases of the junction left unmatched. This CDR3 has 15 residues. The CDR3 region has the DNA TGTGCCAGCAGTCCCTTGACAGGGTGGAATTCACCCCTCCACTTT. As protein: CASSPLTGWNSPLHF.

This clonotype was counted between two and nine times. The chain is built from TRBV29-1 and TRBJ2-5; D is undetermined. The J call could be wrong; TRBJ2-7 is a better fit for the DNA end. The germline gives CDR1 SQVTM, CDR2 ANQGSEA. The CDR3 length is 15 residues. The CDR3 sequence is CSVEAFRLEPYEQYF. The CDR3 DNA reads as TGCAGCGTTGAAGCCTTCAGACTCGAACCCTACGAGCAGTACTTC.

The chain recombines TRBV5-1 with TRBJ2-1; TRBD2 aligns across 9 bases. The junction had 21 bases not matched to a gene; V was cut back by 4 bases and J by 7 bases. CDR3 length: 19 amino acids. The germline V gene encodes CDR1 SGHRS and CDR2 YFSETQ. CDR3 coding DNA: TGCGCCAGCAGCCAACCCCGCTTCACGTTAGCGGGAGCACGGAATGAGCAGTTCTTC. Its translation: CASSQPRFTLAGARNEQFF.

The J gene is TRBJ1-5, the V gene TRBV6-1; no clear D. This CDR3 comprises 14 residues. V was trimmed by 2 bases and J by 8 bases, leaving 13 bases between them. Germline V CDR1 and CDR2: MNHNS, SASEGT. The chain's CDR3 is CASSETLRLKPQHF. The DNA of the CDR3 is TGTGCCAGCAGTGAAACGCTCCGACTGAAGCCCCAGCATTTT.

This clonotype was counted between two and nine times. The chain recombines TRBV5-1 with TRBJ1-4; tentative D call: TRBD1 (6 bases). CDR1 is SGHRS, CDR2 YFSETQ, per germline. The CDR3 runs 15 residues. Trimming cost V 0 bases and J 7 bases, with 13 bases left between them. CDR3 residues: CASSLASGGVEKLFF. The CDR3 region has the DNA TGCGCCAGCAGCTTGGCTTCCGGGGGCGTTGAAAAACTGTTTTTT.

The sample holds a few counts of this clonotype. The gene calls are TRBV24-1 and TRBJ1-2, with a tentative D call TRBD1 (5 bases). This CDR3 has 15 amino acids. Germline V gene data show CDR1 as KGHDR and CDR2 as SFDVKD. V dropped 3 bases and J dropped 5 bases, with 15 bases sitting between them. Written as DNA, the CDR3 is TGTGCCACCAGTGATCCCACCGGGACTGCTTATGGCTACACCTTC. It translates to CATSDPTGTAYGYTF.

The chain is built from TRBV11-1 and TRBJ2-7; D ambiguous. V was cut by 3 bases and J by 7 bases, with 19 bases left in between. The CDR3 sequence is 15 residues long. Germline CDR1 and CDR2: SGHAT and FQDESV (reference sequence). The DNA for the CDR3 is TGTGCCAGCAGCTTCAAAATCGGCTTATACAATGAGCAGTACTTC. Residues: CASSFKIGLYNEQYF.

The J gene is TRBJ1-4, the V gene TRBV7-9; 8 bases fit TRBD1. V was clipped by 5 bases and J by 8 bases; unmatched bases: 7. Germline CDR1 SEHNR, CDR2 FQNEAQ (reference sequence). The CDR3 extends over 14 amino acids. This CDR3 reads CASSEWTGHEKLFF. CDR3 nucleotides: TGTGCCAGCAGCGAGTGGACAGGGCACGAAAAACTGTTTTTT.

Of note for this clonotype: A much larger clone differs by one base, so this may be a read error. The gene calls are TRBV12-3 or TRBV12-4 and TRBJ2-7; 10 bases are shared with TRBD2. This CDR3 contains 15 residues. J lost 7 bases, V lost 2 bases, and 8 bases had no gene match. The CDR3 DNA reads TGTGCCAGCAGTTTATCTAGCGGGAGCGGCAATGAGCAGTACTTC. Translated, it gives CASSLSSGSGNEQYF.

The chain couples TRBV11-2 to TRBJ1-4; TRBD1 might be the D (5 bases). The CDR3 has 15 residues. Trimming pared 1 base from V and 6 bases from J, leaving 12 bases between. Germline assignment: CDR1 SGHAT and CDR2 FQNNGV. CDR3 in DNA: TGTGCCAGCAGCTTAGTTCAGGGAAGTCATGAAAAACTGTTTTTT. It encodes CASSLVQGSHEKLFF.

This clonotype was seen ten or more times. The genes are TRBV5-1 and TRBJ2-3; D is undetermined. V gave up 4 bases and J gave up 0 bases, with 6 bases separating them. Germline V lookup: CDR1 SGHRS, CDR2 YFSETQ. CDR3 size: 13 residues. CDR3 DNA: TGCGCCAGCAGCGCGATAAGCACAGATACGCAGTATTTT. It codes for CASSAISTDTQYF.

The chain is built from TRBV27 and TRBJ2-7; 7 bases fit TRBD1. The CDR3 has 16 amino acids. The V segment lost 2 bases and the J segment 2 bases; nucleotides outside the gene matches: 9. Germline lookup yields CDR1 MNHEY and CDR2 SMNVEV (reference sequence). This CDR3 is CASSLHGGQTAYEQYF. CDR3 nucleotides: TGTGCCAGCAGTTTACATGGGGGACAGACAGCCTACGAGCAGTACTTC.

The rearrangement joins TRBV6-2 or TRBV6-3 to TRBJ2-1; 14 bases fit TRBD2. The trim removed 2 bases at V and 7 bases at J, leaving 19 bases unmatched. CDR3 length: 21 residues. Germline V gene sequence: CDR1 MNHEY, CDR2 SVGEGT. CDR3: CASSYHKTSGRARHGRNEQFF. The CDR3 coding sequence is TGTGCCAGCAGTTACCACAAGACTAGCGGGAGGGCCCGTCACGGTAGGAATGAGCAGTTCTTC.

The sample holds a few counts of this clonotype. This sequence joins TRBV15 and TRBJ2-3; D is unclear. CDR1 and CDR2 (germline): LNHNV, YYDKDF (reference sequence). V lost 4 bases and J 1 base, leaving 15 bases between the germline ends. This CDR3 region has 16 residues. The CDR3 DNA is TGTGCCACCAGCACCCGAAACGGGTTCCGCACAGATACGCAGTATTTT. Its translation: CATSTRNGFRTDTQYF. Full variable domain (outside the CDR3, taken from reference TRBV15 and TRBJ2-3): DAMVIQNPRYQVTQFGKPVTLSCSQTLNHNVMYWYQQKSSQAPKLLFHYYDKDFNNEADTPDNFQSRRPNTSFCFLDIRSPGLGDTAMYLCATSTRNGFRTDTQYFGPGTRLTVL.

The chain employs TRBV20-1 and TRBJ2-1, with D perhaps matching TRBD2 (6 bases). CDR1 and CDR2 (germline): DFQATT, SNEGSKA (reference sequence). V shed 6 bases and J shed 13 bases, with 22 bases lying between them. The CDR3 extends over 13 amino acids. Written as DNA, the CDR3 is TGCAGTGCCCCTGGCGGGGCTAGTGAGACCCAGTTCTTC. Translation: CSAPGGASETQFF.

V is TRBV3-1 and J is TRBJ2-5, with D perhaps given as TRBD1 or TRBD2 (6 bases each). Trimming removed 0 bases from V and 4 bases from J, with 12 bases in between. Germline values: CDR1 LGHDT, CDR2 YNNKEL (reference sequence). The CDR3 runs 15 residues. The CDR3, as DNA: TGTGCCAGCAGCCAAGATGTGGGGGGCCGAGAGACCCAGTACTTC. This translates into CASSQDVGGRETQYF.

In its sample, this clonotype was seen many times. The chain couples TRBV29-1 to TRBJ2-1; D is perhaps TRBD2 (7 bases). The V gene's germline CDR1 is SQVTM and CDR2 ANQGSEA. The CDR3 sequence is 14 residues long. V was pared by 4 bases and J by 2 bases, with 12 bases between. Here the CDR3 reads CSVVIGGPYNEQFF. The CDR3 bases are TGCAGCGTTGTCATCGGGGGGCCCTACAATGAGCAGTTCTTC.

This clonotype was seen only a few times. The chain employs TRBV28 and TRBJ2-3; 8 bases are a match to TRBD2. CDR1 is MDHEN and CDR2 is SYDVKM in the germline V gene. This CDR3 contains 15 residues. Unmatched junction bases numbered 7, after V lost 4 bases and J lost 4 bases. CDR3 in DNA: TGTGCCAGCAGTTACGGCGGGAGGAAGTCAGATACGCAGTATTTT. This gives the protein CASSYGGRKSDTQYF. The full variable domain, with the rest looked up from reference TRBV28 and TRBJ2-3, is DVKVTQSSRYLVKRTGEKVFLECVQDMDHENMFWYRQDPGLGLRLIYFSYDVKMKEKGDIPEGYSVSREKKERFSLILESASTNQTSMYLCASSYGGRKSDTQYFGPGTRLTVL.

J is TRBJ2-3 and V is TRBV6-1; 9 bases line up with TRBD2. Germline values: CDR1 MNHNS, CDR2 SASEGT. The V gene end was trimmed by 4 bases and the J gene end by 5 bases; junction bases not matched to a gene: 10. This CDR3 has 16 residues. The CDR3 DNA reads as TGTGCCAGCAGTGCCCCGACTAGCGGCGTCGGAGATACGCAGTATTTT. Translation gives CASSAPTSGVGDTQYF.

V is TRBV19 and J is TRBJ2-3; 7 nucleotides match TRBD1. J was trimmed by 2 bases and V by 3 bases; bases with no gene match: 14. Per the germline V gene, CDR1 is LNHDA and CDR2 is SQIVND (reference sequence). The CDR3 is 18 amino acids. In DNA, the CDR3 is TGTGCCAGTAGTATTCCCACGACGACAGGGTTACCCACAGATACGCAGTATTTT. As protein: CASSIPTTTGLPTDTQYF.

This clonotype was counted a few times. The CDR3 reads CASSSGLVRSTDTQYF. CDR3 sequence (DNA): TGTGCCAGCAGCTCCGGACTAGTCCGGAGCACAGATACGCAGTATTTT. The rearrangement uses TRBV7-6 and TRBJ2-3, with 7 nucleotides matching TRBD2. The CDR3 consists of 16 residues. Germline V gene lookup returns CDR1 SGHVS and CDR2 FNYEAQ. Trimming removed 4 bases from V and 0 bases from J; junction bases left unmatched: 7. Combining the CDR3 with reference TRBV7-6 and TRBJ2-3 gives the whole variable domain GAGVSQSPRYKVTKRGQDVALRCDPISGHVSLYWYRQALGQGPEFLTYFNYEAQQDKSGLPNDRFSAERPEGSISTLTIQRTEQRDSAMYRCASSSGLVRSTDTQYFGPGTRLTVL.